The 5 T cell receptor beta chains in this list originate from one sample, sequenced in a study of T cell responses to AZD1222 COVID-19 vaccine. TCRdb keeps only in-frame clones here, not all; method: immunoSEQ multiplex PCR. The sample comprises 100,000 or so clones, more than 75% of which are singletons, and roughly 2.7% rests with the top ten. The sequenced sample was peripheral blood, obtained on day 0 of AZD1222 vaccination. The receptors were gathered from an adult in good health.

The V gene is TRBV18, the J gene TRBJ1-1; 7 positions agree with TRBD1. The CDR3 totals 14 residues. Germline assignment: CDR1 KGHSH and CDR2 LQKENI. J lost 2 bases, V lost 4 bases, and 4 bases had no gene match. The CDR3 nucleotides are TGTGCCAGCTCACGGGACAGAGAAAACACTGAAGCTTTCTTT. Protein: CASSRDRENTEAFF.

This clone has a single count. The chain has TRBV28 and TRBJ1-5; D gene ambiguous. V lost 5 bases, J lost 4 bases, and 6 bases lay in between. CDR3 length equals 12 residues. Germline-derived CDR1 and CDR2 are MDHEN and SYDVKM. In nucleotides, the CDR3 is TGTGCCAGCAGTGTCCAGAATCAGCCCCAGCATTTT. Its translation is CASSVQNQPQHF. Looking up the rest from reference TRBV28 and TRBJ1-5 gives the full variable domain: DVKVTQSSRYLVKRTGEKVFLECVQDMDHENMFWYRQDPGLGLRLIYFSYDVKMKEKGDIPEGYSVSREKKERFSLILESASTNQTSMYLCASSVQNQPQHFGDGTRLSIL.

The chain uses TRBV19 and TRBJ1-1; D is perhaps TRBD1 (5 bases). The V end lost 6 bases, the J end lost 11 bases, and 13 bases lay between the germline ends. Germline V gene lookup returns CDR1 LNHDA and CDR2 SQIVND (reference sequence). The CDR3 consists of 11 residues. CDR3 sequence reads: CASRFQGGAFF. The CDR3 DNA is TGTGCCAGTAGATTCCAGGGTGGGGCTTTCTTT.

The V and J genes are TRBV11-2 and TRBJ2-1; weak D call: TRBD2 (5 bases). The germline V gene encodes CDR1 SGHAT and CDR2 FQNNGV. The CDR3 runs to 16 residues. With 5 bases removed from V and 2 bases from J, the gap between germline ends came to 16 bases. CDR3 DNA: TGTGCCAGCAGCCGGACGCAACGGGGAACCTACAATGAGCAGTTCTTC. It is translated as CASSRTQRGTYNEQFF.

The rearrangement joins TRBV5-1 to TRBJ1-2, with D perhaps TRBD1 (6 bases). The CDR3 spans 15 residues. V lost 2 bases, J lost 4 bases, and 15 bases lay in between. Looked up from germline, CDR1 is SGHRS and CDR2 is YFSETQ. The CDR3 bases are TGCGCCAGCAGCTTCGGACAGCTCTCTAGCTATGGCTACACCTTC. It yields the protein CASSFGQLSSYGYTF. Full variable domain (rest looked up from reference TRBV5-1 and TRBJ1-2): KAGVTQTPRYLIKTRGQQVTLSCSPISGHRSVSWYQQTPGQGLQFLFEYFSETQRNKGNFPGRFSGRQFSNSRSEMNVSTLELGDSALYLCASSFGQLSSYGYTFGSGTRLTVV.